Shown below are 22 T cell receptor beta chains from a single sample sequenced in a study of glioma-infiltrating T cells. Using RNA template, CDR3s of TCR alpha and beta were amplified with iRepertoire arm-PCR. One entry per CDR3 protein results from TCRdb running MiXCR on the multiplex PCR reads. The profile shows tens of thousands of distinct CDR3 sequences, about 23% of them singletons. The sample was glioma tissue, nonneoplastic brain tissue, or PBMCs (not recorded which). Receptors originate from a human donor with low-grade glioma or glioblastoma, undergoing nonglioma brain surgery, or in good health (not recorded which).

This chain uses TRBV12-3 or TRBV12-4 with TRBJ1-2, with D unclear. The CDR3 spans 15 residues. Deletions cut 1 base from V and 8 bases from J, with 17 bases between. CDR3 residues: CASSLGRIGRRGYTF. The CDR3 DNA is TGTGCCAGCAGTTTAGGAAGAATAGGGCGGAGGGGCTACACCTTC.

This clonotype appeared many times. The rearrangement links TRBV6-2 or TRBV6-3 to TRBJ2-5; D is possibly TRBD1 (5 bases). The V gene lost 2 bases and the J gene lost 2 bases, with 9 bases spanning the gap. The CDR3 covers 14 residues. The germline gives CDR1 MNHEY, CDR2 SVGEGT. CDR3 sequence reads: CASSYVTEQETQYF. The DNA of the CDR3 is TGTGCCAGCAGTTACGTGACAGAACAAGAGACCCAGTACTTC.

At least ten counts were recorded for this clonotype. The chain employs TRBV6-5 and TRBJ2-1; possible D gene TRBD1, 6 bases. The length of the CDR3 is 16 residues. Trimming stripped 0 bases from V and 2 bases from J, with 11 bases between. The V gene's germline CDR1 is MNHEY and CDR2 SVGAGI. The CDR3 DNA is TGTGCCAGCAGTTACTCGCTGGACAGACCCTACAATGAGCAGTTCTTC. This codes for CASSYSLDRPYNEQFF.

This clonotype was seen at least ten times. The chain combines TRBV6-1 with TRBJ1-1, with 12 positions matching TRBD1. The CDR3 spans 13 residues. J was trimmed by 4 bases and V by 6 bases; bases with no gene match: 0. The germline gives CDR1 MNHNS, CDR2 SASEGT. The CDR3 loop reads CASRGQGATEAFF. CDR3 nucleotide sequence: TGTGCCAGCAGGGGACAGGGGGCCACTGAAGCTTTCTTT.

The chain is built from TRBV3-1 and TRBJ2-7; D is unresolved. This CDR3 has 14 residues. CDR1 and CDR2 (germline): LGHDT, YNNKEL (reference sequence). Trimming pared 3 bases from V and 1 base from J, leaving 10 bases between. This chain's CDR3 is CASSQLGRSYEQYF. The CDR3 DNA reads as TGTGCCAGCAGCCAGCTAGGTCGTTCCTACGAGCAGTACTTC.

The genes are TRBV7-7 and TRBJ2-5; perhaps D is TRBD1 or TRBD2 (5 bases each). Per the germline V gene, CDR1 is SSHAT and CDR2 is FNYEAQ (reference sequence). The germline V and J ends were trimmed by 6 bases and 5 bases, with 16 bases remaining between them. The CDR3 sequence is 14 residues long. The chain's CDR3 is CASSPSGAGETQYF. The DNA for the CDR3 is TGTGCCAGCAGTCCGTCCGGGGCCGGGGAGACCCAGTACTTC.

At least ten counts were recorded for this clonotype. The CDR3 sequence: CSARSGYGYTF. The CDR3 coding sequence is TGCAGTGCTAGATCGGGGTATGGCTACACCTTC. V is TRBV20-1 and J is TRBJ1-2; D unresolved. CDR3 length equals 11 residues. CDR1 is DFQATT and CDR2 is SNEGSKA in the germline V gene (reference sequence). Trimming removed 2 bases from V and 5 bases from J, with 6 bases in between.

A remark on this clonotype: This may stem from a read error, because a much larger clone lies one nucleotide away. The chain employs TRBV3-1 and TRBJ2-3; 11 bases agree with TRBD2. With V trimmed by 5 bases and J by 1 base, 5 bases remained unmatched. This CDR3 region has 16 residues. Germline values: CDR1 LGHDT, CDR2 YNNKEL (reference sequence). The CDR3: CASSSLLAGGTDTQYF. Written as DNA, the CDR3 is TGTGCCAGCAGCTCCCTACTAGCGGGGGGCACAGATACGCAGTATTTT.

In its sample, this clonotype was seen many times. This chain uses TRBV20-1 with TRBJ1-1; D remains unclear. CDR3 size: 11 residues. Trimming shortened V by 8 bases and J by 6 bases, and 13 bases separated the two germline ends. Germline V lookup: CDR1 DFQATT, CDR2 SNEGSKA (reference sequence). This CDR3 is CSSGSFAEAFF. The CDR3 nucleotides read TGCAGTAGCGGGAGTTTCGCTGAAGCTTTCTTT.

Many counts were recorded for this clonotype. This chain connects TRBV7-6 to TRBJ2-3; possible D gene TRBD2, 6 bases. CDR3 length: 11 amino acids. V dropped 9 bases and J dropped 3 bases, with 7 bases sitting between them. Germline lookup yields CDR1 SGHVS and CDR2 FNYEAQ. As DNA, the CDR3 is TGTGCCAGTGGGAGGACAGATACGCAGTATTTT. Translation: CASGRTDTQYF.

A note on this clonotype: The final CDR3 position lacks the conserved phenylalanine or tryptophan, pointing to a likely read error. J is TRBJ2-3 and V is TRBV20-1; D tentatively fits TRBD1 or TRBD2 (5 bases each). The V gene lost 0 bases and the J gene lost 6 bases, with 19 bases spanning the gap. The CDR3 runs to 16 residues. CDR1 is DFQATT, CDR2 SNEGSKA, per germline (reference sequence). CDR3: CSARDPGRANTDTQYS. The CDR3 DNA is TGCAGTGCTAGAGACCCGGGACGGGCTAACACTGATACGCAGTATTCT.

This clonotype came up many times. This chain links TRBV7-6 with TRBJ2-1, with TRBD2 matching over 9 bases. CDR1 is SGHVS and CDR2 is FNYEAQ in the germline V gene. There are 15 residues in the CDR3. The V segment lost 3 bases and the J segment 6 bases; nucleotides outside the gene matches: 6. CDR3 amino acids: CASSLGGGGANEQFF. DNA of the CDR3: TGTGCCAGCAGCTTGGGCGGGGGGGGGGCCAATGAGCAGTTCTTC.

This clonotype was seen at least ten times. The chain is built from TRBV19 and TRBJ2-1; D could derive from TRBD1 or TRBD2 (5 bases each). CDR1 and CDR2 from the germline V gene are LNHDA and SQIVND (reference sequence). This CDR3 comprises 15 residues. Trimming removed 5 bases from V and 5 bases from J, with 16 bases in between. This CDR3 reads CASSGEGSAHNEQFF. The CDR3 region has the DNA TGTGCCAGTAGTGGCGAGGGGTCGGCCCACAATGAGCAGTTCTTC.

The sample holds many counts of this clonotype. The chain couples TRBV20-1 to TRBJ1-5, with D possibly TRBD1 on 6 matching bases. Trimming removed 5 bases from V and 3 bases from J, with 14 bases in between. The CDR3 runs to 14 residues. Germline CDR1 DFQATT, CDR2 SNEGSKA (reference sequence). The CDR3 is CSAGQFGDNQPQHF. The CDR3 nucleotides are TGCAGTGCTGGACAGTTCGGTGACAATCAGCCCCAGCATTTT.

Regarding this clonotype: This could be a read error, since a much larger clone is one nucleotide away. The chain is built from TRBV29-1 and TRBJ2-7; 8 bases map to TRBD1. CDR1 is SQVTM and CDR2 is ANQGSEA in the germline V gene. J was trimmed by 0 bases and V by 6 bases; bases with no gene match: 10. The CDR3 is 15 amino acids. CDR3 nucleotide sequence: TGCAGCGTCGAACCTACAGGGGGTAGCTCCTACGAGCAGTACTTC. This sequence encodes CSVEPTGGSSYEQYF.

Many counts were recorded for this clonotype. V is TRBV27 and J is TRBJ1-5, with 7 bases identical to TRBD1. The V segment lost 3 bases and the J segment 3 bases; nucleotides outside the gene matches: 2. Germline V lookup: CDR1 MNHEY, CDR2 SMNVEV (reference sequence). The CDR3 extends over 14 amino acids. CDR3 region: CASSLTGFNQPQHF. As DNA, the CDR3 is TGTGCCAGCAGTTTGACAGGGTTCAATCAGCCCCAGCATTTT.

This clonotype has only a few counts. This sequence joins TRBV5-1 and TRBJ1-2, with 7 bases that match TRBD1. CDR1 SGHRS and CDR2 YFSETQ come from the germline V gene. The CDR3 length is 18 residues. The junction had 16 bases not matched to a gene; V was cut back by 0 bases and J by 5 bases. CDR3 amino acids: CASSLASNRGPMTYGYTF. CDR3 bases: TGCGCCAGCAGCTTGGCGTCGAACAGGGGCCCTATGACGTATGGCTACACCTTC.

This clonotype came up many times. The chain employs TRBV7-2 and TRBJ2-7, with 9 bases aligning to TRBD2. The CDR3 spans 13 residues. The germline V gene has CDR1 SGHTA and CDR2 FQGNSA. V was clipped by 1 base and J by 7 bases; unmatched bases: 2. The CDR3, as DNA: TGTGCCAGCAGCTTAGGGCTAGCGGGAGAGCAGTACTTC. Translation: CASSLGLAGEQYF.

This clonotype has at least ten counts. The chain couples TRBV5-1 to TRBJ1-1, with D unclear. Trimming took 3 bases from V and 3 from J, leaving 12 bases between them. In germline, CDR1 is SGHRS, CDR2 YFSETQ. CDR3 length: 14 amino acids. The CDR3 here is CASSSQTTDTEAFF. Here the CDR3 DNA reads TGCGCCAGCAGCTCCCAAACTACCGACACTGAAGCTTTCTTT.

There are many counts of this clonotype. The chain joins TRBV27 to TRBJ2-7; D uncertain. Trimming left V 5 bases short and J 3 bases short, with 11 bases between. Germline CDR1 and CDR2: MNHEY and SMNVEV (reference sequence). CDR3 size: 13 residues. Written as DNA, the CDR3 is TGTGCCAGCAGTAGGGCGGCAGTCTACGAGCAGTACTTC. This gives the protein CASSRAAVYEQYF.

This clonotype came up many times. The chain carries TRBV6-6 and TRBJ2-5, with unresolved D. Germline loops: CDR1 MNHNY, CDR2 SVGAGI (reference sequence). Trimming left V 2 bases short and J 1 base short, with 11 bases between. The CDR3 contains 15 residues. CDR3 DNA: TGTGCCAGCAGTTACAAAGCGTGGCGCCAAGAGACCCAGTACTTC. Its translation is CASSYKAWRQETQYF.

To note about this clonotype: The junction does not match germline at one end; this may be a read error. CDR3: CSVESQGGGHTF. CDR3 DNA: TGCAGCGTTGAAAGTCAGGGAGGTGGCCACACCTTC. V gene TRBV29-1 combines with J gene TRBJ1-2; weak D call: TRBD1 (5 bases). Germline V gene sequence: CDR1 SQVTM, CDR2 ANQGSEA. The CDR3 covers 12 residues.